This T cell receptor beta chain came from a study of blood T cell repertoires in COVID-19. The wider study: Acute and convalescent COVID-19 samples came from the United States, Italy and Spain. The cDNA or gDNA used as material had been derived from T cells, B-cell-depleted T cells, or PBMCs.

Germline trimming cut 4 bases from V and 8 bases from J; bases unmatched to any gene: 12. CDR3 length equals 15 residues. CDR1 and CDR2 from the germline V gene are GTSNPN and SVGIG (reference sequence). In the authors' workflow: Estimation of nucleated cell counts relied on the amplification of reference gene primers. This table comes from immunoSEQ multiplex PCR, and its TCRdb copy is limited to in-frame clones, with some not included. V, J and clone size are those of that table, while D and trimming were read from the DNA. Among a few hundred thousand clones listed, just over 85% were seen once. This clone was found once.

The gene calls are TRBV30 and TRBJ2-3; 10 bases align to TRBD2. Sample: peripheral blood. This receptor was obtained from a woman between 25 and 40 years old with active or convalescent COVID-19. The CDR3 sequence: CAWTHLAGVAGTQYF. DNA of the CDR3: TGTGCCTGGACACATCTAGCGGGGGTTGCCGGTACGCAGTATTTT.